This TCR beta chain was recovered during a study of CD8 T cells in Susac syndrome. Trimming left V 5 bases short and J 0 bases short, with 7 bases between. Germline lookup yields CDR1 DFQATT and CDR2 SNEGSKA (reference sequence). The CDR3 runs to 12 residues. It was with random hexamers that 0.5 to 1 ug RNA was reverse transcribed. An immunoSEQ multiplex PCR generated amplified TCR beta CDR3 products spanning 54 Vbeta and 13 Jbeta. TCRdb reprocessed the immunoSEQ multiplex PCR reads with MiXCR, giving one entry per CDR3 protein. The sample yields 200,000 or so distinct CDR3 sequences, about 95% seen once.

The chain combines TRBV20-1 with TRBJ1-1, with D perhaps TRBD1 (5 bases). This TCR was recovered from a human donor with multiple sclerosis. Specimen: CD4+ T cells from PBMCs. Here the CDR3 DNA reads TGCAGTGCTTACAGGATGAACACTGAAGCTTTCTTT. Encoded protein: CSAYRMNTEAFF.